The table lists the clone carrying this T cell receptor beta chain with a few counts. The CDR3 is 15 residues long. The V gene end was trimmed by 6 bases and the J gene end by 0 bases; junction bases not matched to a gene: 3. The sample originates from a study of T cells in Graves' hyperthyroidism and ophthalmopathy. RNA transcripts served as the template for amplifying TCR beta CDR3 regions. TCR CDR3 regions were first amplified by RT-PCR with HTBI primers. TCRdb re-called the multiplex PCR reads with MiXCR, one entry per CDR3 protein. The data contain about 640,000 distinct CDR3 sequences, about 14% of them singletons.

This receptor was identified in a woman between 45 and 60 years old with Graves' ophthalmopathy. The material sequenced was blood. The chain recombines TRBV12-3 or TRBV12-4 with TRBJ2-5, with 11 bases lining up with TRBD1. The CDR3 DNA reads TGTGCCAGCAGCGGGACAGGGGGTTACCAAGAGACCCAGTACTTC. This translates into CASSGTGGYQETQYF.